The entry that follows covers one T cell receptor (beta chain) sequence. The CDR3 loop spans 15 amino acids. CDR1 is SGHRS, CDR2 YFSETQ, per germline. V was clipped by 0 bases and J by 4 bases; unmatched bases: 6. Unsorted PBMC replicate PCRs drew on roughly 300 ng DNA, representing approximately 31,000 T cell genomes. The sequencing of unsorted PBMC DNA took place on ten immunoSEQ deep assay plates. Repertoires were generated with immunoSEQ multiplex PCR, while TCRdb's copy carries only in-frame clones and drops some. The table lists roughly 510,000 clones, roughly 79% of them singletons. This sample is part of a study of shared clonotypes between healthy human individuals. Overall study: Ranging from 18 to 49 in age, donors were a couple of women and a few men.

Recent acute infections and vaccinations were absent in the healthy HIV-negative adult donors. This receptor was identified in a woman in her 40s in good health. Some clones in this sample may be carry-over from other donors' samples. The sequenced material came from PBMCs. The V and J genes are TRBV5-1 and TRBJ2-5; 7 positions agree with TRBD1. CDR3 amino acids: CASSLGQGHGETQYF. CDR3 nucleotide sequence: TGCGCCAGCAGCTTGGGACAGGGCCACGGAGAGACCCAGTACTTC.